These 6 T cell receptor beta chains were sequenced from one sample in a study of cytomegalovirus exposure and HLA in healthy donors. Libraries were prepared by immunoSEQ multiplex PCR; TCRdb keeps only in-frame clonotypes and omits some of them. The sample has 120,000 to 150,000 clones; 80% to 90% are singletons. Material: PBMCs. These receptors were obtained from a man aged 18 to 30 in good health and CMV-seropositive.

This rearrangement joins TRBV5-1 to TRBJ2-7; 9 bases are shared with TRBD1. This CDR3 has 12 amino acids. The V gene's germline CDR1 is SGHRS and CDR2 YFSETQ. V lost 3 bases, J lost 5 bases, and 0 bases stayed unmatched. This CDR3 reads CASSWTGDEQYF. The CDR3 DNA is TGCGCCAGCAGCTGGACAGGGGACGAGCAGTACTTC.

This sequence joins TRBV9 and TRBJ1-5, with D unclear. CDR1 and CDR2 from the germline V gene are SGDLS and YYNGEE. Deletions cut 3 bases from V and 9 bases from J, with 16 bases between. The CDR3 contains 14 residues. The CDR3 reads CASSAGLDVGPQHF. The CDR3 DNA follows: TGTGCCAGCAGCGCCGGACTGGACGTGGGGCCCCAGCATTTT.

J is TRBJ1-2 and V is TRBV28, with 8 bases identical to TRBD1. Germline assignment: CDR1 MDHEN and CDR2 SYDVKM. The CDR3 loop spans 15 amino acids. V lost 5 bases, J lost 5 bases, and 10 bases stayed unmatched. CDR3 DNA: TGTGCCAGCAGTGTCCAGGGGGCGCATGGGTATGGCTACACCTTC. Translated: CASSVQGAHGYGYTF.

The chain has TRBV9 and TRBJ2-3, with TRBD1 as a possible D gene (5 bases). This CDR3 spans 14 amino acids. The V and J ends lost 7 bases and 2 bases respectively, with 14 bases between them. Looked up from germline, CDR1 is SGDLS and CDR2 is YYNGEE. CDR3 coding DNA: TGTGCCAGCGGACCGACAGACCTCACAGATACGCAGTATTTT. Protein product: CASGPTDLTDTQYF.

V is TRBV14 and J is TRBJ2-7; D remains unclear. The CDR3 totals 15 residues. Trimming shortened V by 1 base and J by 6 bases, and 16 bases separated the two germline ends. Germline loops: CDR1 SGHDN, CDR2 FVKESK. The CDR3 spells CASSQGTKLSSEQYF. CDR3 sequence (DNA): TGTGCCAGCAGCCAAGGTACCAAACTGAGCTCCGAGCAGTACTTC. The full variable domain, in which reference TRBV14 and TRBJ2-7 provide the parts outside the CDR3, is EAGVTQFPSHSVIEKGQTVTLRCDPISGHDNLYWYRRVMGKEIKFLLHFVKESKQDESGMPNNRFLAERTGGTYSTLKVQPAELEDSGVYFCASSQGTKLSSEQYFGPGTRLTVT.

The chain is built from TRBV19 and TRBJ1-2; D is unresolved. The length of the CDR3 is 12 residues. Germline loops: CDR1 LNHDA, CDR2 SQIVND (reference sequence). The V gene lost 6 bases and the J gene lost 3 bases, with 8 bases spanning the gap. The DNA for the CDR3 is TGTGCCAGTAGGACTAGGGACTATGGCTACACCTTC. Translation gives CASRTRDYGYTF.